A single TCR beta chain is shown here with its context. Germline assignment: CDR1 SGHRS and CDR2 YFSETQ. V was clipped by 4 bases and J by 5 bases, with 16 bases between them. This CDR3 comprises 14 residues. The data stem from a study of blood T cell repertoires in COVID-19. Study background: Samples of COVID-19 (acute and convalescent) were obtained from the United States, Italy and Spain. T cells, B-cell-depleted T cells, or PBMCs provided the cDNA or gDNA that served as material.

In the source study's methods: It was from reference gene primer amplification that nucleated cell counts were estimated. The table came from immunoSEQ multiplex PCR; TCRdb's copy has only in-frame clones and leaves some out. Clonal size and the V and J genes are those of that table, whereas D and trimming came from the DNA. The sample carries 250,000 to 300,000 clones, approximately 82% recorded once. The origin of this receptor is an older man with acute or convalescent COVID-19. Sequencing input: peripheral blood. V gene TRBV5-1 combines with J gene TRBJ2-7; possibly TRBD2 for D (6 bases). Here the CDR3 DNA reads TGCGCCAGCAGCCCGCTGAAGGGGACTCACGAGCAGTACTTC. Translation gives CASSPLKGTHEQYF.